This T cell receptor beta chain is drawn from a study of T cells in Graves' hyperthyroidism and ophthalmopathy. Study context: Specimen type is peripheral blood, collected at initial diagnosis prior to any treatment. Findings and caveats of the study: Most expanded thyroid clonotypes above 0.001 also appeared in blood.

What was amplified from RNA transcripts were TCR beta CDR3 regions. When the TCR CDR3 underwent first-round RT-PCR, the HTBI primer set was used. TCRdb passed the multiplex PCR reads through MiXCR, listing each CDR3 protein once. Among roughly 380,000 distinct CDR3 sequences listed, approximately 19% were seen once. This clonotype was detected many times. Its antigen remains unknown. The germline V gene has CDR1 MDHEN and CDR2 SYDVKM. Trimming removed 4 bases from V and 3 bases from J; junction bases left unmatched: 11. This CDR3 has 16 amino acids. Sequenced: blood. The rearrangement links TRBV28 to TRBJ2-7; TRBD1 matches 8 bases. The sequence came from a woman under 30 with Graves' hyperthyroidism. This CDR3 reads CASSSFQGANRYEQYF. The CDR3 DNA follows: TGTGCCAGCAGTTCCTTTCAGGGGGCGAATCGCTACGAGCAGTACTTC.